This TCR beta chain derives from a study of blood T cell repertoires in COVID-19. Looking at the study overall: Donors in the United States, Italy and Spain gave samples during acute or convalescent COVID-19. PBMCs, B-cell-depleted T cells, or T cells were the source of the cDNA or gDNA that made up the material.

Under the authors' procedure: Amplifying reference gene primers gave estimates of nucleated cell counts. The method was immunoSEQ multiplex PCR; TCRdb's version includes in-frame clones alone and lacks a portion of them. That table gives V, J and clone size, and the DNA gave D and trimming. The sample carries 170,000 or so clones, around 90% recorded once. The CDR3 is made up of 16 amino acids. Per germline, CDR1 SEHNR and CDR2 FQNEAQ (reference sequence). Trimming removed 1 base from V and 5 bases from J; junction bases left unmatched: 7. The chain recombines TRBV7-9 with TRBJ2-5; TRBD2 agrees at 10 bases. The clonotype was recovered from a man between 35 and 55 years old with active or convalescent COVID-19. Sequenced material: peripheral blood. CDR3 in DNA: TGTGCCAGCAGCTTAGGGAGCGGGGGGGGCGCGGAGACCCAGTACTTC. Encoded protein: CASSLGSGGGAETQYF.